This T cell receptor (beta chain) was found in a study of T cell responses to AZD1222 COVID-19 vaccine. CDR3 length: 15 residues. V was trimmed by 1 base and J by 5 bases, leaving 14 bases between them. Per germline, CDR1 MGHRA and CDR2 YSYEKL. Clones were read by immunoSEQ multiplex PCR, and TCRdb kept only the in-frame ones, dropping some. The table records around 120,000 clones, around 93% of them present only once. The sequences come from peripheral blood, collected on day 0 of AZD1222 vaccination. The rearrangement links TRBV4-1 to TRBJ1-2; tentatively, D is TRBD1 (6 bases). The sequence derives from an adult in good health. The CDR3 sequence: CASSQVSAGEYGYTF. DNA for the CDR3: TGCGCCAGCAGCCAAGTTTCGGCAGGGGAATATGGCTACACCTTC.